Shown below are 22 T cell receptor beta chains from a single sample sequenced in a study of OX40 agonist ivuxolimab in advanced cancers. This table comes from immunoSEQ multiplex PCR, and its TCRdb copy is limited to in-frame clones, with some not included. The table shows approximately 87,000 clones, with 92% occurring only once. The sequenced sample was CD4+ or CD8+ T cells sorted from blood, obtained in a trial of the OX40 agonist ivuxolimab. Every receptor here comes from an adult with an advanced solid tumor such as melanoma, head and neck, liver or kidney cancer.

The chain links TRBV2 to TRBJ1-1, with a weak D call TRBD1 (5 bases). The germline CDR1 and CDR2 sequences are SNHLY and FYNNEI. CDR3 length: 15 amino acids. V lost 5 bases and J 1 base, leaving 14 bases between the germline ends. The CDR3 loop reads CASSLAGTANTEAFF. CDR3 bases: TGTGCCAGCAGTCTCGCCGGGACGGCGAACACTGAAGCTTTCTTT.

CDR3 amino acids: CAISESYYGYTF. DNA for the CDR3: TGTGCCATCAGTGAGTCTTACTATGGCTACACCTTC. V and J are TRBV10-3 and TRBJ1-2; D unclear. The CDR3 is 12 residues long. Trimming shortened V by 0 bases and J by 3 bases, and 2 bases separated the two germline ends. CDR1 is ENHRY and CDR2 is SYGVKD in the germline V gene.

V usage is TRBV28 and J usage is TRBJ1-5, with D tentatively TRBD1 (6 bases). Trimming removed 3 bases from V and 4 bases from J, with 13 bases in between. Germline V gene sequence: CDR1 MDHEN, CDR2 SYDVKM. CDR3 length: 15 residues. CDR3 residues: CASSFGTSGNQPQHF. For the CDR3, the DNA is TGTGCCAGCAGTTTCGGGACATCTGGAAATCAGCCCCAGCATTTT.

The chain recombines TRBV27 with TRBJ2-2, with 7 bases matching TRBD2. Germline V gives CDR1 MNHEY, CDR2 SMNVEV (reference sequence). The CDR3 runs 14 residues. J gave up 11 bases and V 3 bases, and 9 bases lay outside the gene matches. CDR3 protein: CASSLELGEGELFF. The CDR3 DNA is TGTGCCAGCAGTTTGGAATTGGGGGAGGGAGAGCTGTTTTTT.

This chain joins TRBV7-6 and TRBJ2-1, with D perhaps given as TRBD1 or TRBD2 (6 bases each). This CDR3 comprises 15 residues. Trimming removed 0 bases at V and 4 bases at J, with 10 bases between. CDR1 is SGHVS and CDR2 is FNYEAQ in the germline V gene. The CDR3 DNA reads TGTGCCAGCAGCTTAGCCGGGGGCCCTTACAATGAGCAGTTCTTC. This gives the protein CASSLAGGPYNEQFF.

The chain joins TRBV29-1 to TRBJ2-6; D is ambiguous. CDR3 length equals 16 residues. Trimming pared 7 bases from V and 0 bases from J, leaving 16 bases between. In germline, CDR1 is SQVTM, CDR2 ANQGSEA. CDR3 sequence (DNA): TGCAGCGCCACCTTGCGGCAGTCCTCTGGGGCCAACGTCCTGACTTTC. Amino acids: CSATLRQSSGANVLTF.

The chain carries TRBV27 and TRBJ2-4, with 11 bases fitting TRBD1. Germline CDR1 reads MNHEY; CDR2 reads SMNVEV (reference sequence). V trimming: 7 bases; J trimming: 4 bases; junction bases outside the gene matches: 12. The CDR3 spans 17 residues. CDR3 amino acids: CASIKTGTGGRKNIQYF. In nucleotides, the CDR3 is TGTGCCAGCATAAAAACCGGGACAGGGGGGAGGAAAAACATTCAGTACTTC.

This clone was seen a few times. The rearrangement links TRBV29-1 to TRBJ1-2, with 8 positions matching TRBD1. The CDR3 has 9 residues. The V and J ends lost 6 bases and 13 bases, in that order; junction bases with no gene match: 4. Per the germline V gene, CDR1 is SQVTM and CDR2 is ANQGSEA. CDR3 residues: CSVDRDVTF. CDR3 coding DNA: TGCAGCGTGGACAGGGACGTCACCTTC.

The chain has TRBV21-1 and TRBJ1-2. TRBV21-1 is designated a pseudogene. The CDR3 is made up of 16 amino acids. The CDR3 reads CASSKKGPTGPYGYTF. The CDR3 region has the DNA TGTGCCAGCAGCAAAAAGGGACCCACAGGACCCTATGGCTACACCTTC.

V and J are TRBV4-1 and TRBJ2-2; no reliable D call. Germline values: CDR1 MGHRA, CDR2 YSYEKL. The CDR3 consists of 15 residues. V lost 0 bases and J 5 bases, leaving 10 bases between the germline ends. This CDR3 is CASSQDRPYTGELFF. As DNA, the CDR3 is TGCGCCAGCAGCCAAGATCGCCCTTATACCGGGGAGCTGTTTTTT.

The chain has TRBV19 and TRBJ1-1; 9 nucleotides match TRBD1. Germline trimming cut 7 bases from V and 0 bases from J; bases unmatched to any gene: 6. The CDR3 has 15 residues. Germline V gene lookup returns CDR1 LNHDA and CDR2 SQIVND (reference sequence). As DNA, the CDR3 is TGTGCCAGTAACCGGGACAGGGAGATGAACACTGAAGCTTTCTTT. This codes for CASNRDREMNTEAFF.

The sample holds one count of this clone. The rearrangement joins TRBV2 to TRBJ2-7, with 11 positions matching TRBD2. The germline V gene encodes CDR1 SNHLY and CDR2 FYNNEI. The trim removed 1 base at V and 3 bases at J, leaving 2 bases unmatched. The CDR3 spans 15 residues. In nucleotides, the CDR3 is TGTGCCAGCAGTGAAGGGCTAGCGGGGGGCTACGAGCAGTACTTC. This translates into CASSEGLAGGYEQYF.

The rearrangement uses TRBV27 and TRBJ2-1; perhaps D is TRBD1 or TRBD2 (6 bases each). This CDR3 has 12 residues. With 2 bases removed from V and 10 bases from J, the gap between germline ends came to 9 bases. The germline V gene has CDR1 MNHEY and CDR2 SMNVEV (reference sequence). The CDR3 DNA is TGTGCCAGCAGTTTAACAGGGAGGGAGCAGTTCTTC. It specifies CASSLTGREQFF.

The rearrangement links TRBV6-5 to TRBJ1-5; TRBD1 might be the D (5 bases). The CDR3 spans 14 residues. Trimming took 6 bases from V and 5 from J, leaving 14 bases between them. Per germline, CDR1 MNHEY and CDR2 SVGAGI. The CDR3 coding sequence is TGTGCCAGCAGGGCCCGGGACGGTGATCAGCCCCAGCATTTT. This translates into CASRARDGDQPQHF.

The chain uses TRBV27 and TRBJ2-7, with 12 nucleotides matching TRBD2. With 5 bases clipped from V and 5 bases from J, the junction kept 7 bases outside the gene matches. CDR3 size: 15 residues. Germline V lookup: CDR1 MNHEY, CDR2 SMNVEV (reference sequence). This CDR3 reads CASSPSLAGGHEQYF. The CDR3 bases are TGTGCCAGCAGTCCCTCCCTAGCGGGAGGGCACGAGCAGTACTTC.

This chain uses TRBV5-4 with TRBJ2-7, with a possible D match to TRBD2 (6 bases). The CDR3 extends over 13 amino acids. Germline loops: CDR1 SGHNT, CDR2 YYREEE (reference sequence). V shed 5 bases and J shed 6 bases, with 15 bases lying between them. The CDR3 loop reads CASRAEGSAEQYF. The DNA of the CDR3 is TGTGCCAGCAGGGCGGAGGGTTCGGCCGAGCAGTACTTC.

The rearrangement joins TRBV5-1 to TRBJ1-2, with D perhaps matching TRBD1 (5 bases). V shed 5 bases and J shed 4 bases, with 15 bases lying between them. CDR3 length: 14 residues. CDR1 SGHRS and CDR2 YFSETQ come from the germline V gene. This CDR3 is CASSNRDALYGYTF. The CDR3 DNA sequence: TGCGCCAGCAGTAATAGGGACGCTCTCTATGGCTACACCTTC.

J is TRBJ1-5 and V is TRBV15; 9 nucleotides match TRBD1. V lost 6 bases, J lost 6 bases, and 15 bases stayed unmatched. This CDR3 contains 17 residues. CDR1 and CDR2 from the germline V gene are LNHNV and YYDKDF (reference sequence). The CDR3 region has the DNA TGTGCCACCAGAAAACCGGGACAGGGTAAGGGGGCTCAGCCCCAGCATTTT. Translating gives CATRKPGQGKGAQPQHF.

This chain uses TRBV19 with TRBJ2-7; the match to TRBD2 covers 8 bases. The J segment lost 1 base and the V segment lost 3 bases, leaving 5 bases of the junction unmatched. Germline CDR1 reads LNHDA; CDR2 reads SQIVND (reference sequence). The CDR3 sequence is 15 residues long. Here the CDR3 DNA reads TGTGCCAGTAGTATGGGAGCGGGAGCTTCCTACGAGCAGTACTTC. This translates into CASSMGAGASYEQYF.

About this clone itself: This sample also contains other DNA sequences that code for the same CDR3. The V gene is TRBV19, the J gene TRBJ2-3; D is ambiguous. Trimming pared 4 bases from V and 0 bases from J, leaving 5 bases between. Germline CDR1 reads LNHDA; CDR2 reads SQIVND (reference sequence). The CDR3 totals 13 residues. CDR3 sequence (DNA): TGTGCCAGTAGTAGCCTCAGCACAGATACGCAGTATTTT. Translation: CASSSLSTDTQYF.

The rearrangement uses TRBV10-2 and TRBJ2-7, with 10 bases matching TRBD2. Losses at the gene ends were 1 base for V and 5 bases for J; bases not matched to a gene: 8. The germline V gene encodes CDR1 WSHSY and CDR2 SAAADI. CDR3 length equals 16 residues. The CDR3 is CASSEFLAGASDEQYF. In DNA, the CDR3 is TGCGCCAGCAGTGAGTTTCTAGCGGGAGCGAGTGACGAGCAGTACTTC.

The CDR3 bases are TGTGCCAGCAGTTTAGGCAGAGCCACCTACGAGCAGTACTTC. It encodes CASSLGRATYEQYF. V is TRBV27 and J is TRBJ2-7; D is unclear. From germline, CDR1 is MNHEY and CDR2 SMNVEV (reference sequence). V was cut by 2 bases and J by 2 bases, with 10 bases left in between. The CDR3 runs to 14 residues.